This T cell receptor beta chain was retrieved from a study of Ad26.COV2.S vaccination and SARS-CoV-2 variants. Across the whole study: Ad26.COV2.S was injected intramuscularly once or twice, 56 days apart.

The table came from immunoSEQ multiplex PCR; TCRdb's copy has only in-frame clones and leaves some out. The sample holds 500,000 or so clones, around nine tenths seen once. Regarding this clone: Its specificity is not known.

Study-wide results and caveats: The placebo group had lower spike-specific TCR breadth than the vaccine recipients did. There was reportedly substantial breadth in spike-specific CD8+ and CD4+ T cell responses after vaccination.

Treatment of the sample: roughly 18 received Ad26.COV2.S at low or high dose, single or two shots; 5 received placebo; per-sample allocation not given. Sample collection was performed on day 63 after the first vaccine or placebo injection. Participants' vaccine, an Ad26 vector, delivered Wuhan-strain SARS-CoV-2 spike. The sequencing here drew on peripheral blood, taken in a trial of Ad26.COV2.S vaccine versus placebo. This TCR derives from a person aged 18-60 years who received the Ad26.COV2.S COVID-19 vaccine or a placebo.

The CDR3 DNA follows: TGTGCCAGCAGCTTAGCGCTAGTAACCTACGAGCAGTACTTC. Protein sequence: CASSLALVTYEQYF. The chain has TRBV7-2 and TRBJ2-7; the D is unclear. The CDR3 has 14 residues. The ends were cut back, 0 bases at V and 2 bases at J, with 8 bases in the middle. Germline CDR1 is SGHTA and CDR2 is FQGNSA.